The clone carrying this T cell receptor beta chain was seen a few times. The antigen is unknown. This record belongs to a study of blood T cells in healthy people across ages. Study findings and constraints: Across the age range, TCR beta diversity per million T cells fell in a roughly linear way.

This CDR3 region has 16 residues. V lost 3 bases to trimming and J lost 0 bases; unmatched junction nucleotides: 4. Germline CDR1 is SGHDT and CDR2 is YYEEEE. Together with a sample-barcoded 5' primer, a J-beta primer mix was included in a second PCR lasting about 7 to 11 cycles. TCRdb used MiXCR to reprocess the 5' RACE reads, holding one entry per CDR3 protein. The profile shows 700,000 or so distinct CDR3 sequences, 40% to 45% of them singletons. Caucasian individuals from Russia who were healthy and aged 6 to 90 acted as donors. V is TRBV5-6 and J is TRBJ2-7; TRBD2 aligns across 12 bases. Sequencing was done on a sample of blood. The clonotype originates from an elderly man in good health. The CDR3 is CASSSWTSGASYEQYF. As DNA, the CDR3 is TGTGCCAGCAGCTCTTGGACTAGCGGGGCCTCCTACGAGCAGTACTTC.